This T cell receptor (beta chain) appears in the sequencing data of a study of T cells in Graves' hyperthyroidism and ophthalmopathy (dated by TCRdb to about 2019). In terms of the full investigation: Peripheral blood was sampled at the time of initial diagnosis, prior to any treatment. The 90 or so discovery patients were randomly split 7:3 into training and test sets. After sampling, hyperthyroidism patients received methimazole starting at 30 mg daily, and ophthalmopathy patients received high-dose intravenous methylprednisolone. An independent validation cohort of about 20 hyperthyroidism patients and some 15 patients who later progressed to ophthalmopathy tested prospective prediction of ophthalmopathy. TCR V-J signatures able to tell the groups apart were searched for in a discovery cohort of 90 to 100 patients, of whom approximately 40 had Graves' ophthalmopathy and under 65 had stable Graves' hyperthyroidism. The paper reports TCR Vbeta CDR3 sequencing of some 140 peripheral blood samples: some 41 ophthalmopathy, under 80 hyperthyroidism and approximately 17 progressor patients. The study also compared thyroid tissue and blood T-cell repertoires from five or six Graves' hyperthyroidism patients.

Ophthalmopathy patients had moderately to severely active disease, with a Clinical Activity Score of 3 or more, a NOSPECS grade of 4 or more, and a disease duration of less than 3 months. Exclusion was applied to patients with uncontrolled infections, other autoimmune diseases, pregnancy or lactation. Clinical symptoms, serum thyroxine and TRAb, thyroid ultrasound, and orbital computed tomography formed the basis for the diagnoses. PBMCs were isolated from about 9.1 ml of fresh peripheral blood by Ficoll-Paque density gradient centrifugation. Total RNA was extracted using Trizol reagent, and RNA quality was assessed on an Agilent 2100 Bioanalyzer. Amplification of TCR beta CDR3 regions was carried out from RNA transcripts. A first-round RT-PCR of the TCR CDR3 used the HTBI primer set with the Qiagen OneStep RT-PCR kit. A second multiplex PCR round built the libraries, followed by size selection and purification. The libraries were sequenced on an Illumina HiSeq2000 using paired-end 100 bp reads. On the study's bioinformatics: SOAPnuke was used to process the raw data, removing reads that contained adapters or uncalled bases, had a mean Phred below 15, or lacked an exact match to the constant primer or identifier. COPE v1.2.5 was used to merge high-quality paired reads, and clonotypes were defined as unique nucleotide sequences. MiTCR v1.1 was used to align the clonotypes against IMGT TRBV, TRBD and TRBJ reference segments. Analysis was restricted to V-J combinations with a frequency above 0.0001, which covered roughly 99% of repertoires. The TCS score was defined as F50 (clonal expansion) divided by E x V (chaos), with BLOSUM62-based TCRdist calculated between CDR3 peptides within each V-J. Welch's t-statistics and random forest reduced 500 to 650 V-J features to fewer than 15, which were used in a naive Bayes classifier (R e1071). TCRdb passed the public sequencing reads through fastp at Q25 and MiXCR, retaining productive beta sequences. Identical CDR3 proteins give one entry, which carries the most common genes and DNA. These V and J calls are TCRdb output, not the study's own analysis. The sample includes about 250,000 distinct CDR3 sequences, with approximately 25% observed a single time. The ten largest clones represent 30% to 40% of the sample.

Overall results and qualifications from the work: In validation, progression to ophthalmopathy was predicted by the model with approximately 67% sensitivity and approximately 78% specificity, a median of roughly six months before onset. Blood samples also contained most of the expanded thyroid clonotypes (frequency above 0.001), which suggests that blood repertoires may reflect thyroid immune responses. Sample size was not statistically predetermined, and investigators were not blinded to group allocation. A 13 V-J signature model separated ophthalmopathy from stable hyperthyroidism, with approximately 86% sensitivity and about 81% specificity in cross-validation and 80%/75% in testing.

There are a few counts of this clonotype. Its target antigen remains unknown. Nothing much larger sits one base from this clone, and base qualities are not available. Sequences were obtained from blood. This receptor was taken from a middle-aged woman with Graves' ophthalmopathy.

The encoded CDR3 is CASSWGTDYGYTF. The nucleotides read TGTGCCAGCAGTTGGGGGACAGACTATGGCTACACCTTC. Rearrangement joined TRBV6-5 to TRBJ1-2; TRBD1 fits 7 bases in the junction. Measured from the cysteine to the phenylalanine, the CDR3 is 13 residues long. CDR3 DNA is the only sequence kept; it has 39 bases, read in frame from the first base. Trimmed from V: 4 bases; trimmed from J: 3 bases; junction bases lacking a gene match: 2. CDR1 and CDR2 (MNHEY, SVGAGI) derive from the germline V gene.